This T cell receptor beta chain appears in the sequencing data of a study of T-cell memory formation after mild COVID-19. On the study more broadly: Largely, TCR clusters stayed within a single donor. Study results and limitations: The CD4+ clones that contracted clustered mainly within CM and EM, and the CD8+ clones concentrated in EMRA. Cross-reactive memory apparently joined, as some responding clones appeared in pre-infection memory. Clones that contracted from day 15 to 85 were balanced CD4/CD8, while later expanders leaned CD4+.

Comment on this clonotype: Its antigen is unknown.

Deletions cut 1 base from V and 2 bases from J, with 10 bases between. CDR1 and CDR2 from the germline V gene are SGHAT and FQNNGV. CDR3 size: 15 residues. One entry per CDR3 protein, called by TCRdb with MiXCR from the 5' RACE reads. There are around 220,000 distinct CDR3 sequences in the sample; around 15% occur only once, and around 3.7% lies in the top ten. The chain uses TRBV11-2 and TRBJ2-3, with a possible D match to TRBD2 (6 bases). The receptor was isolated from a young man who had mild COVID-19 (a few samples of this study predate the infection). Cell type and time point are not known. The specimen was PBMCs or a T cell subset sorted from them (not recorded which). The CDR3 DNA reads TGTGCCAGCAGCTTAGGGGACTTTATCACAGATACGCAGTATTTT. Translation gives CASSLGDFITDTQYF.